This TCR beta chain was obtained from a study of T cell responses to AZD1222 COVID-19 vaccine. On this clone: Its antigen is unidentified.

Germline V gene data show CDR1 as SGDLS and CDR2 as YYNGEE. The V and J ends lost 0 bases and 5 bases, in that order; junction bases with no gene match: 3. This CDR3 is built from 14 residues. Whether given at about 4 or about 12 weeks, second doses were pooled. Profiled with immunoSEQ multiplex PCR; TCRdb holds only in-frame clones, not every one. The sample yields roughly 120,000 clones, about 89% seen once. Whole-study findings and limits: The peak T cell response came first, and repertoires were sampled only after it. Baseline serology detected seropositivity in only six AZD1222 recipients.

The material sequenced was peripheral blood, taken 28 days after the second AZD1222 dose. The TCR sequence derives from an adult who received the AZD1222 COVID-19 vaccine. The chain uses TRBV9 and TRBJ2-7; 9 bases map to TRBD1. CDR3 bases: TGTGCCAGCAGCGTAGGGGACAGGGTCCACGAGCAGTACTTC. Its protein product is CASSVGDRVHEQYF. Full variable domain (rest looked up from reference TRBV9 and TRBJ2-7): DSGVTQTPKHLITATGQRVTLRCSPRSGDLSVYWYQQSLDQGLQFLIQYYNGEERAKGNILERFSAQQFPDLHSELNLSSLELGDSALYFCASSVGDRVHEQYFGPGTRLTVT.